This T cell receptor (beta chain) comes out of a study of cytomegalovirus exposure and HLA in healthy donors. Study at large: HLA-typed donors were the source of roughly 85 million unique TCRs held in an early data release. Study results and limitations: What TCR beta sequences reportedly achieved was accurate prediction of HLA-A and HLA-B alleles in most subjects. In a later analysis, CMV-associated beta chains were mostly HLA-associated, it appeared. Presence/absence analyses supposed approximately even sequencing depth among donors.

The ends lost 5 bases at V and 4 bases at J; junction bases unmatched: 12. The germline gives CDR1 SEHNR, CDR2 FQNEAQ (reference sequence). The CDR3 has 16 residues. PCR amplification relied on 60 Vbeta primers (plus 13 Jbeta primers). Data came from immunoSEQ multiplex PCR; TCRdb stores just in-frame clones and leaves some out. The sample consists of roughly 100,000 clones, around 79% of them appearing once. Points on this clone: Antigen: not known.

Specimen: PBMCs. The chain couples TRBV7-9 to TRBJ2-7; TRBD1 aligns across 9 bases. This TCR was recovered from a man between 60 and 75 years old in good health and CMV-seropositive. CDR3 in DNA: TGTGCCAGCAGCCCCCTTTCGGGACAGGGAAGATACGAGCAGTACTTC. Its protein is CASSPLSGQGRYEQYF.